The rows below give T cell receptor beta chains drawn from one sample of a study of T cell responses to AZD1222 COVID-19 vaccine. Using immunoSEQ multiplex PCR, the repertoire was profiled, and TCRdb retains in-frame clones only, with some absent. The table lists under 140,000 clones, around 90% of them singletons. The sample in question was peripheral blood, obtained on day 0 of AZD1222 vaccination. The receptor set was obtained from an adult in good health. The CDR3 runs from the conserved cysteine through the conserved F or W. A D gene is named only where the DNA matches it firmly. Size is stated for part of the rows, as once, few or many counts, or as a class when the clone is expanded.

CDR3 protein,CDR3 DNA,CDR3 length,V gene,clone size,J gene,D gene
CASSYASGSSYEQYF,TGTGCCAGCAGTTATGCTAGCGGGAGCTCCTACGAGCAGTACTTC,15,TRBV5-4,NA,TRBJ2-7,TRBD2
CASIDPRSSGNTIYF,TGTGCCAGCATTGACCCCAGGAGCTCTGGAAACACCATATATTTT,15,TRBV28,NA,TRBJ1-3,NA
CASSFSASSDYTF,TGTGCCAGCAGTTTTTCAGCGTCGTCTGACTACACCTTC,13,TRBV27,NA,TRBJ1-2,NA
CSVSSGYTF,TGCAGCGTTAGTAGCGGCTACACCTTC,9,TRBV29-1,NA,TRBJ1-2,NA
CASRRASGGQETQYF,TGTGCCAGCAGGCGTGCTAGCGGGGGCCAAGAGACCCAGTACTTC,15,TRBV6-5,NA,TRBJ2-5,TRBD2
CASRDRSRTDTQYF,TGCGCCAGCAGAGACAGGTCTCGCACAGATACGCAGTATTTT,14,TRBV4-1,NA,TRBJ2-3,NA
CASSQDVREQYF,TGTGCCAGCAGCCAAGATGTCCGGGAGCAGTACTTC,12,TRBV3-1/TRBV3-2,NA,TRBJ2-7,NA
CASSPQRAGTRLFF,TGTGCCAGCAGCCCCCAAAGGGCGGGTACTAGACTGTTTTTT,14,TRBV7-8,NA,TRBJ1-4,NA
CASSESTGNQPQHF,TGCGCCAGCAGTGAGTCAACAGGGAATCAGCCCCAGCATTTT,14,TRBV10-2,NA,TRBJ1-5,NA
CASAAGAGAYEQYF,TGTGCCAGCGCCGCGGGCGCAGGGGCCTACGAGCAGTACTTC,14,TRBV11-3,NA,TRBJ2-7,NA
CASSGGRTYGYTF,TGTGCCAGCAGCGGGGGCAGGACCTATGGCTACACCTTC,13,TRBV3-1/TRBV3-2,NA,TRBJ1-2,NA
CASSLTGVNQPQHF,TGTGCCAGCAGCTTAACAGGGGTCAATCAGCCCCAGCATTTT,14,TRBV11-2,NA,TRBJ1-5,TRBD1
CASSWGGRAYEQYF,TGTGCCAGCAGTTGGGGAGGCAGAGCCTACGAGCAGTACTTC,14,TRBV27,NA,TRBJ2-7,NA
CATSLESRNTGELFF,TGTGCCACCAGTCTTGAGTCCCGTAACACCGGGGAGCTGTTTTTT,15,TRBV6-5,NA,TRBJ2-2,NA
CASSINIGTAPFGYTF,TGTGCCAGTAGTATCAATATTGGGACAGCCCCCTTCGGCTACACCTTC,16,TRBV19,NA,TRBJ1-2,TRBD1
CASSTQTGGGYTF,TGCGCCAGCAGCACGCAGACAGGGGGTGGCTACACCTTC,13,TRBV5-1,NA,TRBJ1-2,TRBD1
CASSPPDRVGSPLHF,TGTGCCAGCAGCCCCCCCGACAGGGTCGGCTCACCCCTCCACTTT,15,TRBV7-9,NA,TRBJ1-6,TRBD1
CASSIRRGGTDTQYF,TGTGCCAGTAGTATTAGGCGGGGGGGCACAGATACGCAGTATTTT,15,TRBV19,few,TRBJ2-3,TRBD2
CASNDRTNSPLHF,TGTGCCAGTAACGACAGGACTAATTCACCCCTCCACTTT,13,TRBV6-5,once,TRBJ1-6,NA
CASSFTQNNQPQHF,TGTGCCAGCAGCTTTACACAGAACAATCAGCCCCAGCATTTT,14,TRBV5-8,NA,TRBJ1-5,NA
CATQGGLGVGNQPQHF,TGTGCCACCCAGGGGGGTTTGGGGGTTGGGAATCAGCCCCAGCATTTT,16,TRBV2,NA,TRBJ1-5,TRBD1
CASSLEGTQPQHF,TGCGCCAGCAGCTTGGAAGGTACCCAGCCCCAGCATTTT,13,TRBV5-1,NA,TRBJ1-5,NA
CASSSESYGYTF,TGCGCCAGCAGCTCGGAGAGCTATGGCTACACCTTC,12,TRBV5-1,NA,TRBJ1-2,NA